Listed below are T cell receptor beta chains from one sample, sequenced in a study of CD8+ T cells in alopecia areata. The protocol was immunoSEQ multiplex PCR, while the TCRdb copy is restricted to in-frame clones and leaves out a portion. The sample contains 15,000 to 20,000 clones, 50% to 75% of which appear only once. Source: skin, taken at week 4, from a patient treated with tofacitinib. Source of these receptors: a human donor with alopecia areata. Both conserved end residues are part of each CDR3. Fields, in order: clone size, V gene, CDR3 protein. Clone size is stated in some rows and not others, as once, few, many or a class when expanded.

size: -
V: TRBV5-1
CDR3: CASSLNRGVNSPLHF

size: -
V: TRBV10-3
CDR3: CAISNGGDRGDTQYF

size: -
V: TRBV6-1
CDR3: CASSVTGGSYEQYF

size: once
V: TRBV7-2
CDR3: CASSFRGDTQQQYF

size: -
V: TRBV2
CDR3: CASRPPGAEAKNIQYF

size: -
V: TRBV4-1
CDR3: CASSQGESGRAANVLTF

size: few
V: TRBV5-5
CDR3: CASRWMQNTEAFF

size: once
V: TRBV4-1
CDR3: CASSPQRTSSYEQYF

size: -
V: TRBV28
CDR3: CASSFFVSPSTDTQYF

size: few
V: TRBV4-3
CDR3: CASSQSGATDYGYTF

size: -
V: TRBV20-1
CDR3: CSARDLSGYTF

size: -
V: TRBV11-2
CDR3: CASRSPGQGRLHYGYTF

size: -
V: TRBV4-1
CDR3: CASSQVDILSYNEQFF

size: -
V: TRBV5-6
CDR3: CASSLARLPGDTQYF

size: -
V: TRBV5-1
CDR3: CASSPGQGKGSDTQYF

size: once
V: TRBV5-1
CDR3: CASSLGQGGSPLHF

size: medium-sized
V: TRBV6-5
CDR3: CASSPGGYSGNTIYF

size: -
V: TRBV6-4
CDR3: CASRPVPGLAGGQGDTQYF

size: -
V: TRBV4-2
CDR3: CASSQDLFGTSVLQTQYF

size: -
V: TRBV11-2
CDR3: CASSVLAGGRSYEQYF

size: -
V: TRBV28
CDR3: CASSLYLMQGWNTGELFF

size: -
V: TRBV6-1
CDR3: CASTGTDGYSPLHF

size: -
V: TRBV6-6
CDR3: CASSSLKAPRTEAFF

size: -
V: TRBV7-8
CDR3: CASSPVGTTSYEQYF

size: medium-sized
V: TRBV25-1
CDR3: CASSRAGGTDTQYF

size: -
V: TRBV10-3
CDR3: CAIRPTGKSEAFF

size: -
V: TRBV28
CDR3: CASTRSGTASEKLFF

size: -
V: TRBV29-1
CDR3: CSLFAPGTGREQFF

size: -
V: TRBV6-7
CDR3: CASSYSILGFPYEQYF

size: -
V: TRBV7-2
CDR3: CASSYSRLKRGGSNEQFF

size: -
V: TRBV7-2
CDR3: CASSFDRNTGELFF

size: few
V: TRBV7-6
CDR3: CASTPGTDLAGYTF

size: once
V: TRBV11-3
CDR3: CASSFGTEAQETQYF

size: once
V: TRBV15
CDR3: CATSRDSPLRNSPLHF

size: -
V: TRBV19
CDR3: CASSPRGSPLEQYF

size: -
V: TRBV4-2
CDR3: CASSQYGRSDSNQPQHF

size: few
V: TRBV5-1
CDR3: CASSGEAGLGAFF

size: -
V: TRBV29-1
CDR3: CSVEFGGAGSYEQYF

size: -
V: TRBV19
CDR3: CASSPRHGRTYEQYF

size: -
V: TRBV7-9
CDR3: CASSLTSGTDTQYF

size: few
V: TRBV2
CDR3: CASSEVGGTGANVLTF

size: few
V: TRBV6-6
CDR3: CASSPSRDRVSPQHF

size: few
V: TRBV5-6
CDR3: CASSLPTAETQYF

size: -
V: TRBV5-6
CDR3: CASSLGQPFGQIDTDTQYF

size: few
V: TRBV4-1
CDR3: CASSNRDIAMGENYGYTF

size: few
V: TRBV5-1
CDR3: CASSSLAWGGTEAFF

size: -
V: TRBV6-6
CDR3: CASRGQVDTEAFF

size: -
V: TRBV7-2
CDR3: CASSSASGLVATVQYF